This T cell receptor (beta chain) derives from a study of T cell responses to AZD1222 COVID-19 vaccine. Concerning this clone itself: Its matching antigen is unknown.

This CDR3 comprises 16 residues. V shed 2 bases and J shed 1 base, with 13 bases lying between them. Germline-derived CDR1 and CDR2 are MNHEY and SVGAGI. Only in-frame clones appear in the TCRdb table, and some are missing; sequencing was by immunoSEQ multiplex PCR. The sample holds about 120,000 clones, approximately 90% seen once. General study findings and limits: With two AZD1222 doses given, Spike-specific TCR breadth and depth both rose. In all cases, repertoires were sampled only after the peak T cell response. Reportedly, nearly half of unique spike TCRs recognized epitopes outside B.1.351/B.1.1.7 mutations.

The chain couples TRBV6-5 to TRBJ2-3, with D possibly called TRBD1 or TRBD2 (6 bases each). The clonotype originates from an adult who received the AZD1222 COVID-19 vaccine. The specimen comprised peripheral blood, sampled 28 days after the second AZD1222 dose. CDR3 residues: CASSYPSGAGTDTQYF. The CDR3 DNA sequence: TGTGCCAGCAGTTACCCCTCGGGGGCCGGCACAGATACGCAGTATTTT.